One sample yielded the 9 T cell receptor beta chains listed below, sequenced in a study of beta chain features in type 1 diabetes. Expressed TCRB transcripts were sequenced because the entire RNA isolate underwent reverse transcription. This table comes from immunoSEQ multiplex PCR, and its TCRdb copy is limited to in-frame clones, with some not included. The table records 810,000 or so clones, under 20% of them present only once. The specimen was naive CD4+ T cells from blood. These receptors all stem from a woman aged 18-30 years in good health.

As for this clone: The same CDR3 arises from other DNA sequences in this sample as well. This chain uses TRBV4-2 with TRBJ2-5, with unresolved D. This CDR3 comprises 12 residues. V was cut by 0 bases and J by 5 bases, with 4 bases left in between. The germline V gene encodes CDR1 LGHNA and CDR2 YNFKEQ. DNA of the CDR3: TGTGCCAGCAGCCAAGATCGGGAGACCCAGTACTTC. Amino acid sequence: CASSQDRETQYF.

This clone was seen only a few times. V is TRBV6-5 and J is TRBJ1-2; tentatively, D is TRBD1 (6 bases). Germline V CDR1 and CDR2: MNHEY, SVGAGI. The length of the CDR3 is 14 residues. The V gene lost 6 bases and the J gene lost 0 bases, with 11 bases spanning the gap. CDR3 in DNA: TGTGCCAGCAGCAAGGACAGCCCTAACTATGGCTACACCTTC. This gives the protein CASSKDSPNYGYTF.

This clone was seen a handful of times. The chain couples TRBV27 to TRBJ2-6, with 7 bases fitting TRBD1. From germline, CDR1 is MNHEY and CDR2 SMNVEV (reference sequence). After removal of 4 bases from V and 2 bases from J, the junction contained 5 bases not matched to a gene. The CDR3 is 16 amino acids. The DNA for the CDR3 is TGTGCCAGCAGTTCCGACAGGGTCCCTGGGGCCAACGTCCTGACTTTC. Its protein is CASSSDRVPGANVLTF.

V is TRBV7-3 and J is TRBJ2-1, with TRBD2 matching over 8 bases. From germline, CDR1 is SGHTA and CDR2 FQGTGA. The CDR3 runs 15 residues. V shed 5 bases, J shed 6 bases, and the junction held 9 bases outside the gene matches. CDR3 sequence: CASSVRTSPSNEQFF. The DNA for the CDR3 is TGTGCCAGCAGCGTCCGGACTAGCCCCAGCAATGAGCAGTTCTTC.

The chain uses TRBV19 and TRBJ1-4; D is unclear. Germline V lookup: CDR1 LNHDA, CDR2 SQIVND (reference sequence). V lost 3 bases to trimming and J lost 5 bases, with 1 base between them. The CDR3 totals 11 residues. The DNA for the CDR3 is TGTGCCAGTAGTATGAATGAAAAACTGTTTTTT. Its protein product is CASSMNEKLFF. The whole variable domain, remainder taken from reference TRBV19 and TRBJ1-4, is DGGITQSPKYLFRKEGQNVTLSCEQNLNHDAMYWYRQDPGQGLRLIYYSQIVNDFQKGDIAEGYSVSREKKESFPLTVTSAQKNPTAFYLCASSMNEKLFFGSGTQLSVL.

The rearrangement joins TRBV18 to TRBJ1-2; TRBD1 aligns across 7 bases. From germline, CDR1 is KGHSH and CDR2 LQKENI. After removal of 2 bases from V and 7 bases from J, the junction contained 7 bases not matched to a gene. The CDR3 length is 14 residues. The CDR3 nucleotides read TGTGCCAGCTCACCATACAGGGGTGAGGTTGGCTACACCTTC. It yields the protein CASSPYRGEVGYTF.

The chain employs TRBV27 and TRBJ2-2, with TRBD1 matching 9 bases. The CDR3 extends over 15 amino acids. The V and J ends lost 6 bases and 4 bases, in that order; junction bases with no gene match: 6. Germline V gene data show CDR1 as MNHEY and CDR2 as SMNVEV (reference sequence). The CDR3 coding sequence is TGTGCCAGCAGCCGAACAGGGGGCAGCACCGGGGAGCTGTTTTTT. It translates to CASSRTGGSTGELFF.

The table lists this clone with a few counts. The chain couples TRBV19 to TRBJ1-4; D is unresolved. The germline V gene encodes CDR1 LNHDA and CDR2 SQIVND (reference sequence). Between the trimmed V and J ends, which lost 0 bases and 10 bases, there was a span of 9 bases. The CDR3 runs 13 residues. The CDR3 sequence is CASSIDVDGKLFF. CDR3 DNA sequence: TGTGCCAGTAGTATAGACGTGGACGGAAAACTGTTTTTT. The variable domain in full, completed from reference TRBV19 and TRBJ1-4, reads DGGITQSPKYLFRKEGQNVTLSCEQNLNHDAMYWYRQDPGQGLRLIYYSQIVNDFQKGDIAEGYSVSREKKESFPLTVTSAQKNPTAFYLCASSIDVDGKLFFGSGTQLSVL.

The chain combines TRBV6-1 with TRBJ1-5, with a tentative D call TRBD1 (5 bases). V lost 5 bases, J lost 4 bases, and 12 bases lay in between. Per the germline V gene, CDR1 is MNHNS and CDR2 is SASEGT. The CDR3 sequence is 14 residues long. CDR3 bases: TGTGCCAGCAGTCCCGGGACCGGTAATCAGCCCCAGCATTTT. This codes for CASSPGTGNQPQHF.